This passage covers 2 T cell receptor beta chains from one sample sequenced in a study of shared clonotypes between healthy human individuals. Produced via immunoSEQ multiplex PCR; TCRdb's table is partial and in-frame only. The profile shows 1.5 million to 1.9 million clones, nearly 99% of them singletons. Sequenced input: naive CD4+ T cells sorted from blood. Documented subset: CD45RA+ positively selected. These receptors originate from a man in his thirties or forties in good health.

This clone was observed a single time. This chain joins TRBV29-1 and TRBJ2-7; D possibly matches TRBD1 or TRBD2 (6 bases each). The CDR3 loop spans 14 amino acids. The V gene's germline CDR1 is SQVTM and CDR2 ANQGSEA. The germline V and J ends were trimmed by 7 bases and 3 bases, with 19 bases remaining between them. CDR3 amino acids: CSASGGAGFYEQYF. The CDR3 nucleotides are TGCAGCGCCTCCGGGGGCGCGGGATTCTACGAGCAGTACTTC.

This chain links TRBV28 with TRBJ2-7; TRBD1 agrees at 9 bases. The germline V gene has CDR1 MDHEN and CDR2 SYDVKM. The CDR3 is 15 amino acids. The V and J ends lost 5 bases and 1 base, in that order; junction bases with no gene match: 6. The CDR3 reads CASSQPGQGSYEQYF. The CDR3 DNA reads as TGTGCCAGCAGTCAACCGGGACAGGGATCCTACGAGCAGTACTTC.